Shown below are 15 T cell receptor beta chains from a single sample sequenced in a study of metastatic and nonmetastatic thyroid tumors. No treatment of any kind had been given to any patient before thyroid surgery. Using MiXCR, TCRdb reanalyzed the PCR reads. The sample lists about 20,000 clones, roughly a third seen once, with around 14% in the top ten. Sequenced material: blood. Every receptor here comes from a female donor with papillary thyroid cancer or a benign thyroid nodule (not recorded which). Some clones in this sample may be carry-over from other donors' samples.

This clone is medium-sized. This rearrangement joins TRBV4-3 to TRBJ2-3; 15 bases are a match to TRBD2. The CDR3 is made up of 18 amino acids. After removal of 4 bases from V and 6 bases from J, the junction contained 11 bases not matched to a gene. The germline CDR1 and CDR2 sequences are LGHNA and YSLEER. CDR3 nucleotides: TGCGCCAGCAGCCCATCCTGGACTAGCGGGGGGGCCAGGGATACGCAGTATTTT. This sequence encodes CASSPSWTSGGARDTQYF.

There are many counts of this clone. J is TRBJ1-5 and V is TRBV6-1; TRBD1 is a possible D gene (5 bases). The CDR3 is made up of 13 amino acids. V was cut by 5 bases and J by 3 bases, with 8 bases left in between. The germline CDR1 and CDR2 sequences are MNHNS and SASEGT. Here the CDR3 reads CASSTQDNQPQHF. The DNA for the CDR3 is TGTGCCAGCAGTACACAGGACAATCAGCCCCAGCATTTT.

This chain links TRBV30 with TRBJ2-7, with D possibly being TRBD1 or TRBD2 (5 bases each). Germline CDR1 reads GTSNPN; CDR2 reads SVGIG (reference sequence). There are 13 residues in the CDR3. Between the trimmed V and J ends, which lost 2 bases and 3 bases, there was a span of 11 bases. The CDR3 spells CAWSWGSDYEQYF. The CDR3 nucleotides are TGTGCCTGGAGTTGGGGGTCTGACTACGAGCAGTACTTC.

This clone is categorized as medium-sized. The sample has other DNA sequences that encode this CDR3 too. The chain combines TRBV28 with TRBJ1-3; no clear D. This CDR3 is built from 14 residues. V was trimmed by 3 bases and J by 0 bases, leaving 6 bases between them. CDR1 and CDR2 from the germline V gene are MDHEN and SYDVKM. CDR3 sequence: CASSLPGSGNTIYF. The CDR3 nucleotides are TGTGCCAGCAGTTTGCCGGGCTCTGGAAACACCATATATTTT. Full variable domain (missing parts from reference TRBV28 and TRBJ1-3): DVKVTQSSRYLVKRTGEKVFLECVQDMDHENMFWYRQDPGLGLRLIYFSYDVKMKEKGDIPEGYSVSREKKERFSLILESASTNQTSMYLCASSLPGSGNTIYFGEGSWLTVV.

V gene TRBV7-8 combines with J gene TRBJ2-5; tentatively, D is TRBD1 (6 bases). The CDR3 is made up of 15 amino acids. The V gene lost 0 bases and the J gene lost 7 bases, with 15 bases spanning the gap. Germline lookup yields CDR1 SGHVS and CDR2 FQNEAQ. CDR3 in DNA: TGTGCCAGCAGCTTAGCGGGGGCAGGTGTGGTGACCCAGTACTTC. Translation: CASSLAGAGVVTQYF.

This chain uses TRBV7-3 with TRBJ2-1; no firm D call. V lost 5 bases and J lost 7, with 12 bases in between. The CDR3 covers 13 residues. Germline values: CDR1 SGHTA, CDR2 FQGTGA. CDR3 residues: CASSLVTANEQFF. CDR3 DNA: TGTGCCAGCAGCCTCGTCACCGCAAATGAGCAGTTCTTC.

This clone qualifies as medium-sized. The chain has TRBV4-1 and TRBJ2-7; D is possibly TRBD2 (6 bases). Trimming cost V 1 base and J 0 bases, with 10 bases left between them. Germline assignment: CDR1 MGHRA and CDR2 YSYEKL. This CDR3 spans 15 amino acids. The CDR3 is CASSQGRAASYEQYF. The CDR3 DNA follows: TGCGCCAGCAGCCAAGGGAGGGCAGCCTCCTACGAGCAGTACTTC.

Within the sample, this clone is medium-sized. The chain recombines TRBV6-2 or TRBV6-3 with TRBJ2-3; TRBD2 matches at 13 bases. The CDR3 loop spans 15 amino acids. Germline CDR1 is MNHEY and CDR2 is SVGEGT. The V segment lost 6 bases and the J segment 4 bases; nucleotides outside the gene matches: 4. The CDR3 sequence: CASSLTSGGADTQYF. Here the CDR3 DNA reads TGTGCCAGCAGCCTCACTAGCGGGGGGGCAGATACGCAGTATTTT.

This clone was counted ten times or more. The rearrangement uses TRBV6-1 and TRBJ2-4; possible D gene TRBD2, 5 bases. Trimming cost V 6 bases and J 3 bases, with 15 bases left between them. CDR1 MNHNS and CDR2 SASEGT come from the germline V gene. This CDR3 region has 15 residues. This CDR3 is CASRSTRSGKNIQYF. CDR3 nucleotides: TGTGCCAGCAGATCTACTAGATCCGGCAAAAACATTCAGTACTTC.

This clone was counted once. The rearrangement links TRBV4-1 to TRBJ1-6; 8 bases are a match to TRBD1. The CDR3 has 18 residues. After removal of 0 bases from V and 8 bases from J, the junction contained 12 bases not matched to a gene. In germline, CDR1 is MGHRA, CDR2 YSYEKL. The CDR3 spells CASSQEGQVYSGDSPLHF. CDR3 sequence (DNA): TGCGCCAGCAGCCAAGAGGGACAGGTGTACTCGGGGGATTCACCCCTCCACTTT.

The V call is TRBV20-1, the J call TRBJ1-5; the D is unclear. Germline CDR1 is DFQATT and CDR2 is SNEGSKA (reference sequence). V lost 7 bases, J lost 6 bases, and 16 bases lay in between. The CDR3 length is 13 residues. DNA for the CDR3: TGCAGTGTCCAAACGGTGGTAGGTCAGCCCCAGCATTTT. Amino acid sequence: CSVQTVVGQPQHF.

This clone was seen many times. The rearrangement links TRBV5-4 to TRBJ1-2; no clear D. The ends were cut back, 7 bases at V and 0 bases at J, with 19 bases in the middle. Germline values: CDR1 SGHNT, CDR2 YYREEE (reference sequence). The CDR3 has 16 residues. DNA for the CDR3: TGTGCCAGCGGATATCTCCATGGGATTACTAACTATGGCTACACCTTC. Translation gives CASGYLHGITNYGYTF.

J is TRBJ1-3 and V is TRBV9; TRBD1 matches 9 bases. The CDR3 covers 15 residues. CDR1 SGDLS and CDR2 YYNGEE come from the germline V gene. Germline trimming cut 4 bases from V and 4 bases from J; bases unmatched to any gene: 6. The CDR3, as DNA: TGTGCCAGCAGCTGGACAGGGGATCCCGGAAACACCATATATTTT. Its protein is CASSWTGDPGNTIYF.

By share of the sample, this clone is medium-sized (0.01 to 0.1%). V is TRBV27 and J is TRBJ2-5; 12 bases are a match to TRBD2. The V gene's germline CDR1 is MNHEY and CDR2 SMNVEV (reference sequence). The CDR3 has 16 amino acids. The V gene end was trimmed by 5 bases and the J gene end by 2 bases; junction bases not matched to a gene: 6. The CDR3 DNA sequence: TGTGCCAGCAGTCCGGAGACTAGCGGGAGTCAAGAGACCCAGTACTTC. It encodes CASSPETSGSQETQYF.

This clone has at least ten counts. J is TRBJ2-3 and V is TRBV28, with TRBD2 identical over 9 bases. The CDR3 covers 15 residues. The ends lost 8 bases at V and 6 bases at J; junction bases unmatched: 12. Germline CDR1 MDHEN, CDR2 SYDVKM. In nucleotides, the CDR3 is TGTGCCAGCCTTGGTGCTAGCGGGGCGCAGGATACGCAGTATTTT. Amino acids: CASLGASGAQDTQYF.